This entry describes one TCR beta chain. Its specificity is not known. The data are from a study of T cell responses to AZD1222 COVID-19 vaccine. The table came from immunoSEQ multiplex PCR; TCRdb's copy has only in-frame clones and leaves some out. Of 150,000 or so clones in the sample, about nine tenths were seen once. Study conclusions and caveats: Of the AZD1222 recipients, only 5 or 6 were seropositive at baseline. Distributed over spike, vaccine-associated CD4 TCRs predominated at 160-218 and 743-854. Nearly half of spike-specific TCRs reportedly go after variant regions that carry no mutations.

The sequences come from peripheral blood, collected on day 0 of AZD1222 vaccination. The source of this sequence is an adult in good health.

The CDR3 DNA reads TGTGCCAGCAGACTAGCGGGAAACGGAGGCTCCTACGAGCAGTACTTC. This gives the protein CASRLAGNGGSYEQYF. The rearrangement joins TRBV5-6 to TRBJ2-7; 10 bases map to TRBD2. CDR1 is SGHDT, CDR2 YYEEEE, per germline. V was pared by 5 bases and J by 0 bases, with 8 bases of the junction left unmatched. This CDR3 comprises 16 residues.